This record concerns one T cell receptor beta chain sequence. The sample comes from a study of T cell responses to AZD1222 COVID-19 vaccine. Data came from immunoSEQ multiplex PCR; TCRdb stores just in-frame clones and leaves some out. Among some 140,000 clones, about 92% were seen once, and the ten largest hold just over 3%. This CDR3 has 13 amino acids. The ends were cut back, 6 bases at V and 2 bases at J, with 11 bases in the middle. Germline CDR1 MDHEN, CDR2 SYDVKM. Sequenced material: peripheral blood, taken on day 0 of AZD1222 vaccination. The rearrangement uses TRBV28 and TRBJ2-7, with D possibly TRBD1 on 6 matching bases. The TCR sequence derives from an adult in good health. CDR3 DNA sequence: TGTGCCAGCAGCCCCGGACAGCCCTACGAGCAGTACTTC. Translation gives CASSPGQPYEQYF.